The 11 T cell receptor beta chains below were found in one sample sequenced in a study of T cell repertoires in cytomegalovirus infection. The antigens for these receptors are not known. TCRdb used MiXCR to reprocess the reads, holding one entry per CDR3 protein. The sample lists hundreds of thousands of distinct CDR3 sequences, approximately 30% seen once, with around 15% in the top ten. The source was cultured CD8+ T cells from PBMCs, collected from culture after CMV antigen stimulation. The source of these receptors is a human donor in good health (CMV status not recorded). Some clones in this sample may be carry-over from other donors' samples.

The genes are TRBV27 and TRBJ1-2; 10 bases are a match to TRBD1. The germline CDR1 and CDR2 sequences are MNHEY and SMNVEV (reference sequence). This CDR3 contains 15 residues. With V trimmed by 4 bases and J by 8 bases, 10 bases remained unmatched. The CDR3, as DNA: TGTGCCAGCAGTTCTAGGACAGGGGGGATTTTGGGCTACACCTTC. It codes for CASSSRTGGILGYTF.

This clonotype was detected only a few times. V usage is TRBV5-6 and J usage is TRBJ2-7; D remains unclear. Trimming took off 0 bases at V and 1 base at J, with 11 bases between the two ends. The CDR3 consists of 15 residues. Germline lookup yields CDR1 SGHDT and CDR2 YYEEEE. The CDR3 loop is CASSLEPGSSYEQYF. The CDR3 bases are TGTGCCAGCAGCTTGGAGCCGGGTAGTTCCTACGAGCAGTACTTC. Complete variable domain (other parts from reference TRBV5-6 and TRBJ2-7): DAGVTQSPTHLIKTRGQQVTLRCSPKSGHDTVSWYQQALGQGPQFIFQYYEEEERQRGNFPDRFSGHQFPNYSSELNVNALLLGDSALYLCASSLEPGSSYEQYFGPGTRLTVT.

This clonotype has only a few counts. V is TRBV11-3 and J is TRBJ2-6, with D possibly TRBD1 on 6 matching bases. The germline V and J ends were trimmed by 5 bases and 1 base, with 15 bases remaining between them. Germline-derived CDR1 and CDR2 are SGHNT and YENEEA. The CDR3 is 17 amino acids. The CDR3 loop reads CASSPRTAPSGANVLTF. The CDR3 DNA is TGTGCCAGCAGCCCTCGGACAGCACCGTCTGGGGCCAACGTCCTGACTTTC.

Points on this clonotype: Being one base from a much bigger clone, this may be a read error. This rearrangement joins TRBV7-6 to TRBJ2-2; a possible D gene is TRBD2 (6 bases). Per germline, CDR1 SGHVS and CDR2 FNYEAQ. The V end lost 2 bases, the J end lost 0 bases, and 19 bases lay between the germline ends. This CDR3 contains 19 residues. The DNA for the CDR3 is TGTGCCAGCAGCTTAATGTCTACCCTGGGGGGATCGAACACCGGGGAGCTGTTTTTT. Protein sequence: CASSLMSTLGGSNTGELFF.

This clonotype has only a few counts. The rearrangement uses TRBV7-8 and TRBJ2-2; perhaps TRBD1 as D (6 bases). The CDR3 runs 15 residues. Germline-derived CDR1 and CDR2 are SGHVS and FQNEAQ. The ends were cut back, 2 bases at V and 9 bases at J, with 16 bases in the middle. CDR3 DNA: TGTGCCAGCAGCTTACGATCACAGGGTGGTTGGGAGCTGTTTTTT. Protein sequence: CASSLRSQGGWELFF.

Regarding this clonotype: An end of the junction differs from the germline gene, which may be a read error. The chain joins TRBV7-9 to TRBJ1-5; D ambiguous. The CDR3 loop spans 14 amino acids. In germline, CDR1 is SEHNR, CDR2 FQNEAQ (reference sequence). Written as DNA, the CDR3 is TGTGCCAACAGCTTTGGGCAAACGAATCAGCCCCAGCATTTT. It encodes CANSFGQTNQPQHF.

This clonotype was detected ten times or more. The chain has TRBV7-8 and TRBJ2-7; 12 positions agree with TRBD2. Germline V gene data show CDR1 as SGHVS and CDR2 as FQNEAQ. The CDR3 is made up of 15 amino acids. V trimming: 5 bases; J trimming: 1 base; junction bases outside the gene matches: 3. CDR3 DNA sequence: TGTGCCAGCAGCCCCGGACTAGCGGGGTCCTACGAGCAGTACGTC. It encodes CASSPGLAGSYEQYV.

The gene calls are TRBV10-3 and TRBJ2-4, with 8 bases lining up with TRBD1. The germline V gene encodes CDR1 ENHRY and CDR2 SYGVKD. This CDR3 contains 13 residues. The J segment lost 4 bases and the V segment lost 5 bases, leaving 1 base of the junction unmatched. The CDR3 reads CAISTGGKNIQYF. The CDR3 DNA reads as TGTGCCATCAGTACAGGGGGTAAAAACATTCAGTACTTC.

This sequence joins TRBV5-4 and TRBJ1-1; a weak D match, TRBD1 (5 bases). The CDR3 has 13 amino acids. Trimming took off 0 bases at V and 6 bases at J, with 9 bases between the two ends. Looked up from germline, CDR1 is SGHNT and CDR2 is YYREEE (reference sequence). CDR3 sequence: CASSLVGAAEAFF. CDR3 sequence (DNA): TGTGCCAGCAGCTTGGTAGGGGCCGCTGAAGCTTTCTTT.

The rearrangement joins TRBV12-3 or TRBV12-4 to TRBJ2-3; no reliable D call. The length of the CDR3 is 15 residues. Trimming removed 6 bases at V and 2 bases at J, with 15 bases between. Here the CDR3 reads CASRAVSISTDTQYF. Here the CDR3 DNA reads TGTGCCAGCAGAGCTGTCAGTATATCCACAGATACGCAGTATTTT.

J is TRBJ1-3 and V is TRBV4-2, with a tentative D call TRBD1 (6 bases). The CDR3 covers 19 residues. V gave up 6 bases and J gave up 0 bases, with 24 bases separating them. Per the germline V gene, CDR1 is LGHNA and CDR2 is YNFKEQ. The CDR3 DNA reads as TGTGCCAGCAGTACAAGTCGGACAGATCAGCCGTCCTCTGGAAACACCATATATTTT. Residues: CASSTSRTDQPSSGNTIYF.